A selection of T cell receptor beta chains follows, all from one sample in a study of CD8+ T cells in alopecia areata. Repertoires were generated with immunoSEQ multiplex PCR, while TCRdb's copy carries only in-frame clones and drops some. The sample includes around 120,000 clones, roughly 68% of them seen just once. Sequenced: CD4+ T cells sorted from blood. The receptors were gathered from a human donor in good health. Each CDR3 is given with its conserved first and last residue. The order of the fields is D gene, J gene, clone size, V gene, CDR3 protein, CDR3 DNA. The D gene is left open where the match is weak. Only part of the rows carry a size: once, few, many, or a class if the clone is expanded.

d_call: TRBD2
j_call: TRBJ2-5
clone_size: .
v_call: TRBV4-2
cdr3_aa: CASSQDPAGVRETQYF
cdr3_nt: TGTGCCAGCAGCCAAGATCCGGCGGGGGTCAGGGAGACCCAGTACTTC

d_call: .
j_call: TRBJ2-3
clone_size: .
v_call: TRBV18
cdr3_aa: CASSPSDTQYF
cdr3_nt: TGTGCCAGCTCACCATCAGATACGCAGTATTTT

d_call: TRBD1
j_call: TRBJ2-7
clone_size: once
v_call: TRBV29-1
cdr3_aa: CSAADRGRSYEQYF
cdr3_nt: TGCAGCGCCGCGGACAGGGGGCGCTCCTACGAGCAGTACTTC

d_call: .
j_call: TRBJ1-1
clone_size: .
v_call: TRBV30
cdr3_aa: CAWSLGTEAFF
cdr3_nt: TGTGCCTGGAGTCTTGGGACTGAAGCTTTCTTT

d_call: TRBD2
j_call: TRBJ2-3
clone_size: .
v_call: TRBV29-1
cdr3_aa: CSVEGPQAGAITQYF
cdr3_nt: TGCAGCGTTGAAGGACCCCAAGCGGGGGCAATTACGCAGTATTTT

d_call: .
j_call: TRBJ1-2
clone_size: once
v_call: TRBV6-5
cdr3_aa: CASRVTGSGIGYTF
cdr3_nt: TGTGCCAGCAGAGTAACAGGGAGCGGAATCGGCTACACCTTC

d_call: TRBD2
j_call: TRBJ2-1
clone_size: .
v_call: TRBV30
cdr3_aa: CAWSPGLAGVNEQFF
cdr3_nt: TGTGCCTGGAGTCCGGGACTAGCGGGGGTAAATGAGCAGTTCTTC

d_call: .
j_call: TRBJ2-7
clone_size: .
v_call: TRBV6-5
cdr3_aa: CASSNQGIYYEQYF
cdr3_nt: TGTGCCAGCAGCAACCAGGGGATCTACTACGAGCAGTACTTC

d_call: .
j_call: TRBJ1-1
clone_size: few
v_call: TRBV29-1
cdr3_aa: CSVEDRETAGYEAFF
cdr3_nt: TGCAGCGTTGAAGATCGCGAGACAGCGGGTTATGAAGCTTTCTTT

d_call: TRBD2
j_call: TRBJ2-3
clone_size: few
v_call: TRBV30
cdr3_aa: CAWRLAGTDTQYF
cdr3_nt: TGTGCCTGGAGACTAGCGGGAACAGATACGCAGTATTTT

d_call: TRBD1
j_call: TRBJ2-7
clone_size: few
v_call: TRBV28
cdr3_aa: CASSLFRQGGNEQYF
cdr3_nt: TGTGCCAGCAGTTTATTCCGACAGGGGGGGAACGAGCAGTACTTC

d_call: .
j_call: TRBJ1-6
clone_size: few
v_call: TRBV2
cdr3_aa: CASSEGTPRVSPLHF
cdr3_nt: TGTGCCAGCAGTGAAGGCACTCCTCGGGTATCACCCCTCCACTTT

d_call: .
j_call: TRBJ1-1
clone_size: once
v_call: TRBV30
cdr3_aa: CALKGGAARTEAFF
cdr3_nt: TGTGCCCTTAAGGGGGGGGCCGCCCGGACTGAAGCTTTCTTT

d_call: TRBD1
j_call: TRBJ1-2
clone_size: .
v_call: TRBV20-1
cdr3_aa: CSATGEDGYTF
cdr3_nt: TGCAGTGCCACAGGGGAGGATGGCTACACCTTC

d_call: TRBD1
j_call: TRBJ2-5
clone_size: .
v_call: TRBV10-3
cdr3_aa: CAISPGTGSETQYF
cdr3_nt: TGTGCCATCAGTCCCGGGACAGGTTCTGAGACCCAGTACTTC

d_call: .
j_call: TRBJ2-1
clone_size: .
v_call: TRBV10-3
cdr3_aa: CAISSGGNEQFF
cdr3_nt: TGTGCCATCAGTAGCGGCGGCAATGAGCAGTTCTTC

d_call: .
j_call: TRBJ1-4
clone_size: .
v_call: TRBV25-1
cdr3_aa: CASSEDEKLFF
cdr3_nt: TGTGCCAGCAGTGAAGATGAAAAACTGTTTTTT

d_call: .
j_call: TRBJ1-5
clone_size: .
v_call: TRBV10-3
cdr3_aa: CAISEGPGGNQPQHF
cdr3_nt: TGTGCCATCAGTGAAGGACCAGGAGGGAATCAGCCCCAGCATTTT

d_call: TRBD1
j_call: TRBJ1-1
clone_size: .
v_call: TRBV30
cdr3_aa: CAWSPQGAGAFF
cdr3_nt: TGTGCCTGGAGTCCCCAGGGGGCGGGGGCTTTCTTT

d_call: TRBD1
j_call: TRBJ2-7
clone_size: few
v_call: TRBV4-1
cdr3_aa: CASSQPGQGFYEQYF
cdr3_nt: TGCGCCAGCAGCCAACCCGGACAGGGGTTTTACGAGCAGTACTTC

d_call: .
j_call: TRBJ1-2
clone_size: .
v_call: TRBV30
cdr3_aa: CAWTRRGYGYTF
cdr3_nt: TGTGCCTGGACCCGCAGGGGCTATGGCTACACCTTC

d_call: .
j_call: TRBJ2-6
clone_size: few
v_call: TRBV21-1
cdr3_aa: CASTRVRKYSGANVLTF
cdr3_nt: TGTGCCAGCACCAGGGTCAGGAAATACTCTGGGGCCAACGTCCTGACTTTC

d_call: .
j_call: TRBJ1-2
clone_size: .
v_call: TRBV10-3
cdr3_aa: CAISEYQEGYTF
cdr3_nt: TGTGCCATCAGCGAGTATCAGGAGGGCTACACCTTC

d_call: .
j_call: TRBJ2-3
clone_size: .
v_call: TRBV4-2
cdr3_aa: CASRDLSGTDTQYF
cdr3_nt: TGTGCCAGCAGGGATCTAAGCGGCACAGATACGCAGTATTTT

d_call: TRBD2
j_call: TRBJ2-5
clone_size: .
v_call: TRBV30
cdr3_aa: CAWWEGRETQYF
cdr3_nt: TGTGCCTGGTGGGAGGGGCGGGAGACCCAGTACTTC

d_call: .
j_call: TRBJ2-1
clone_size: .
v_call: TRBV29-1
cdr3_aa: CSVLEGLNNEQFF
cdr3_nt: TGCAGCGTTCTCGAGGGTCTAAACAATGAGCAGTTCTTC

d_call: TRBD1
j_call: TRBJ2-5
clone_size: .
v_call: TRBV29-1
cdr3_aa: CKGAGETQYF
cdr3_nt: TGCAAGGGGGCAGGGGAGACCCAGTACTTC

d_call: .
j_call: TRBJ1-4
clone_size: .
v_call: TRBV6-1
cdr3_aa: CASSRRGDEKLFF
cdr3_nt: TGTGCCAGCAGCCGGAGGGGGGATGAAAAACTGTTTTTT

d_call: .
j_call: TRBJ2-6
clone_size: .
v_call: TRBV5-1
cdr3_aa: CASSLEGSGANVLTF
cdr3_nt: TGCGCCAGCAGCTTAGAGGGATCTGGGGCCAACGTCCTGACTTTC

d_call: TRBD2
j_call: TRBJ2-3
clone_size: few
v_call: TRBV9
cdr3_aa: CASSPRLAGTSHTQYF
cdr3_nt: TGTGCCAGCAGCCCAAGACTAGCGGGGACCTCGCATACGCAGTATTTT

d_call: .
j_call: TRBJ2-1
clone_size: .
v_call: TRBV19
cdr3_aa: CASSIVGQGGEQFF
cdr3_nt: TGTGCCAGTAGTATAGTTGGGCAGGGAGGCGAGCAGTTCTTC

d_call: .
j_call: TRBJ2-5
clone_size: few
v_call: TRBV28
cdr3_aa: CASSLNGEETQYF
cdr3_nt: TGTGCCAGCAGTTTAAATGGAGAAGAGACCCAGTACTTC

d_call: .
j_call: TRBJ1-2
clone_size: .
v_call: TRBV23-1
cdr3_aa: CASSQSGPRRGYTF
cdr3_nt: TGCGCCAGCAGTCAATCAGGGCCCCGGCGAGGCTACACCTTC

d_call: .
j_call: TRBJ2-6
clone_size: .
v_call: TRBV5-1
cdr3_aa: CASRSATGANVLTF
cdr3_nt: TGCGCCAGCAGATCCGCTACTGGGGCCAACGTCCTGACTTTC

d_call: .
j_call: TRBJ1-1
clone_size: few
v_call: TRBV12-5
cdr3_aa: CASVPGMNTEAFF
cdr3_nt: TGTGCTAGTGTACCTGGGATGAACACTGAAGCTTTCTTT

d_call: .
j_call: TRBJ1-5
clone_size: .
v_call: TRBV30
cdr3_aa: CAWSPTGLGPQHF
cdr3_nt: TGTGCCTGGAGCCCCACTGGGCTGGGGCCCCAGCATTTT

d_call: .
j_call: TRBJ2-7
clone_size: .
v_call: TRBV9
cdr3_aa: CASSPLGAGSSYEQYF
cdr3_nt: TGTGCCAGCAGCCCTCTTGGGGCAGGAAGCTCCTACGAGCAGTACTTC

d_call: TRBD1
j_call: TRBJ1-1
clone_size: .
v_call: TRBV30
cdr3_aa: CAADRGERVEAFF
cdr3_nt: TGTGCCGCGGACAGGGGTGAGCGTGTTGAAGCTTTCTTT

d_call: .
j_call: TRBJ1-1
clone_size: .
v_call: TRBV29-1
cdr3_aa: CSVEYAIGTEAFF
cdr3_nt: TGCAGCGTTGAGTACGCGATTGGTACTGAAGCTTTCTTT

d_call: .
j_call: TRBJ2-7
clone_size: once
v_call: TRBV29-1
cdr3_aa: CSVVPGTLEGGHEQYF
cdr3_nt: TGCAGCGTTGTACCCGGGACTTTGGAGGGGGGGCACGAGCAGTACTTC

d_call: TRBD2
j_call: TRBJ2-2
clone_size: .
v_call: TRBV15
cdr3_aa: CATSNRGGYTGELFF
cdr3_nt: TGTGCCACCAGCAATCGCGGGGGATACACCGGGGAGCTGTTTTTT

d_call: .
j_call: TRBJ1-2
clone_size: .
v_call: TRBV5-6
cdr3_aa: CASSSLSTSYGYTF
cdr3_nt: TGTGCCAGCAGCTCACTCTCCACCAGCTATGGCTACACCTTC

d_call: TRBD1
j_call: TRBJ2-1
clone_size: .
v_call: TRBV5-4
cdr3_aa: CASTMGGQGSLNEQFF
cdr3_nt: TGTGCCAGCACCATGGGAGGACAGGGCAGCCTTAATGAGCAGTTCTTC

d_call: .
j_call: TRBJ2-7
clone_size: .
v_call: TRBV5-1
cdr3_aa: CASRNRDGSSYEQYF
cdr3_nt: TGCGCCAGCAGAAACCGGGACGGTAGCTCCTACGAGCAGTACTTC

d_call: .
j_call: TRBJ2-7
clone_size: .
v_call: TRBV9
cdr3_aa: CASSVRVGYEQYF
cdr3_nt: TGTGCCAGCAGCGTACGAGTGGGTTACGAGCAGTACTTC